This T cell receptor beta chain was recorded in a study of blood T cell repertoires in COVID-19 (dated by TCRdb to 2018 to 2020). About the study as a whole: Samples from collaborators originated in the United States, Italy and Spain and spanned both the acute and convalescent phases of COVID-19. The sample metadata nearly always contained a de-identified subject ID, COVID-19 status, age in years and sex. The dataset comprised deeply sampled blood TCRbeta repertoires from subjects exposed to, actively infected with, or recovered from COVID-19. Where available, HLA class I and class II types were taken from metadata supplied by the sample provider and were not determined by assay-based typing. The repertoires were released in a freely available public database intended as a resource for research on the immune response to SARS-CoV-2. Samples were obtained from the ongoing ImmuneRACE study (first 160 participants) and from about 1,300 subjects provided by 6 global collaborators. The material from the prospective study consisted of cDNA or gDNA derived from T cells, B-cell-depleted T cells, or PBMCs.

Each collaborating institution followed its own protocols to collect whole blood in K2EDTA tubes. Collaborator samples were shipped for TCRbeta analysis as frozen whole blood, isolated PBMCs, or DNA extracted from either sample type. On this clone: What antigen it recognizes has not been identified. The sample holds no much larger clone one base away, and base qualities are not on file.

There are 15 amino acids in the CDR3, from cysteine to phenylalanine inclusive. The CDR3 DNA has 45 bases and is translated from base 1. Here V drops 0 bases and J drops 11 bases, and the junction holds 7 bases not matched to any gene. CDR1 and CDR2 were assigned from the germline V gene as SGHRS and YFSETQ. TCRbeta CDR3 regions were amplified from genomic DNA by means of the immunoSEQ Assay, a bias-controlled multiplex PCR. The source study handled its data this way. The number of nucleated cells in each sample was estimated from the amplification of reference gene primers within the assay. To quantify the absolute abundance of each unique TCRbeta CDR3 rearrangement, sequence reads were collapsed and filtered. Productive Simpson clonality was computed per sample as the square root of Simpson's diversity index over productive rearrangements. TCRdb re-hosts the immuneACCESS table, in-frame sequences only. Its copies lack some clones; in the studies checked, an unresolved V gene accounts for under half of them, and the cause for the rest is not known. V, J and clone size reflect that table, while D and trimming were determined from the DNA. Present in this sample are about 82,000 clones, roughly 80% of which were seen just once. The ten largest clones take up 12% of the sample.

Broader findings and caveats from the paper: The amount of clinical and demographic metadata varied by source and participant and was provided uncurated.

The rearranged segments are TRBV5-1 and TRBJ2-4; 11 bases in the junction line up with TRBD2. This clonotype originated in a woman aged 40-49 years with active or convalescent COVID-19. Input material: peripheral blood. CDR3 reads: CASSLGATSGVFQYF. The DNA reads as follows: TGCGCCAGCAGCTTGGGGGCGACTAGCGGGGTCTTTCAGTACTTC.